What follows are 21 T cell receptor beta chains derived from one specimen sequenced in a study of cytomegalovirus exposure and HLA in healthy donors. The PCR ran on 60 Vbeta and 13 Jbeta primers. Clones were read by immunoSEQ multiplex PCR, and TCRdb kept only the in-frame ones, dropping some. The sample has about 58,000 clones. The sequenced sample was PBMCs. The receptors here all came from a male donor in good health and CMV-seronegative.

The J gene is TRBJ2-7, the V gene TRBV19; 7 bases agree with TRBD2. CDR1 LNHDA and CDR2 SQIVND come from the germline V gene (reference sequence). The CDR3 covers 15 residues. With V trimmed by 5 bases and J by 1 base, 8 bases remained unmatched. The CDR3 loop is CASSGVGEGSYEQYF. The CDR3 DNA sequence: TGTGCCAGTAGTGGGGTCGGGGAGGGATCCTACGAGCAGTACTTC.

The chain recombines TRBV18 with TRBJ2-5; TRBD2 is a possible D gene (5 bases). The J call may be faulty, since TRBJ2-7 better matches the DNA end. This CDR3 has 13 amino acids. The germline gives CDR1 KGHSH, CDR2 LQKENI. The chain's CDR3 is CASSPMGDTEQYF. Written as DNA, the CDR3 is TGTGCCAGCTCACCAATGGGAGATACCGAGCAGTACTTC.

The V call is TRBV7-3, the J call TRBJ1-2; TRBD1 is a possible D gene (6 bases). CDR3 length: 14 amino acids. CDR1 and CDR2 (germline): SGHTA, FQGTGA. V was clipped by 1 base and J by 6 bases, with 12 bases between them. The CDR3 DNA is TGTGCCAGCAGCTTAAACAGGGCGAGGGATGGCTACACCTTC. The encoded protein is CASSLNRARDGYTF. Filled out from reference TRBV7-3 and TRBJ1-2, the complete variable domain reads GAGVSQTPSNKVTEKGKYVELRCDPISGHTALYWYRQSLGQGPEFLIYFQGTGAADDSGLPNDRFFAVRPEGSVSTLKIQRTERGDSAVYLCASSLNRARDGYTFGSGTRLTVV.

The rearrangement uses TRBV5-5 and TRBJ1-6; D may be TRBD1 (5 bases). Germline V CDR1 and CDR2: SGHKS, YYEKEE (reference sequence). The CDR3 has 17 amino acids. The V end was cut by 1 base, the J end by 5 bases, with 16 bases between. The CDR3 DNA follows: TGTGCCAGCAGCTTGATGGGGGGGAGAACGAATAATTCACCCCTCCACTTT. Protein sequence: CASSLMGGRTNNSPLHF.

To note about this clone: Mismatch with germline at one junction end may stem from a read error. V and J are TRBV7-2 and TRBJ2-3, with TRBD2 matching over 7 bases. The germline CDR1 and CDR2 sequences are SGHTA and FQGNSA. This CDR3 has 15 amino acids. The CDR3 protein is CASSRLGGRTDKQYF. CDR3 DNA sequence: TGTGCCAGCAGCCGACTGGGCGGGAGAACAGATAAGCAGTATTTT.

The chain is built from TRBV4-3 and TRBJ2-2; D possibly corresponds to TRBD1 (5 bases). CDR1 is LGHNA, CDR2 YSLEER, per germline. The CDR3 has 15 residues. Trimming stripped 5 bases from V and 0 bases from J, with 10 bases between. As DNA, the CDR3 is TGCGCCAGCAGCGACGGCAGGGCGAACACCGGGGAGCTGTTTTTT. This translates into CASSDGRANTGELFF.

This rearrangement joins TRBV7-9 to TRBJ1-4; possible D gene TRBD1, 5 bases. Germline loops: CDR1 SEHNR, CDR2 FQNEAQ (reference sequence). CDR3 length equals 15 residues. V lost 2 bases and J lost 6, with 13 bases in between. DNA for the CDR3: TGTGCCAGCAGCTTATGGAGGGGAGAGGATGAAAAACTGTTTTTT. It translates to CASSLWRGEDEKLFF.

The chain couples TRBV27 to TRBJ2-2; D not resolved. CDR1 and CDR2 from the germline V gene are MNHEY and SMNVEV (reference sequence). The CDR3 spans 14 residues. Trimming pared 6 bases from V and 4 bases from J, leaving 12 bases between. The CDR3 coding sequence is TGTGCCAGCAGACTCCTTCGAGGCACCGGGGAGCTGTTTTTT. It encodes CASRLLRGTGELFF.

In nucleotides, the CDR3 is TGTGCCAGCAGCTTAAGGGTCCAGGGCCAAGAGACCCAGTACTTC. It encodes CASSLRVQGQETQYF. The chain employs TRBV7-2 and TRBJ2-5; a possible D gene is TRBD1 (5 bases). There are 15 residues in the CDR3. The V gene lost 2 bases and the J gene lost 1 base, with 11 bases spanning the gap. Germline V CDR1 and CDR2: SGHTA, FQGNSA.

Comment on this clone: One end of the junction fails to match germline, which may point to a read error. The chain joins TRBV7-7 to TRBJ2-1; perhaps TRBD2 as D (6 bases). Per germline, CDR1 SSHAT and CDR2 FNYEAQ (reference sequence). This CDR3 spans 15 amino acids. CDR3 nucleotide sequence: TGTGCTAGCAGCTTTCTCGGGGGCTCCTACAATGAGCAGTTCTTC. It specifies CASSFLGGSYNEQFF.

This chain links TRBV6-5 with TRBJ2-1; 8 bases fit TRBD2. V was pared by 0 bases and J by 5 bases, with 6 bases of the junction left unmatched. Germline CDR1 MNHEY, CDR2 SVGAGI. This CDR3 is built from 16 residues. CDR3 nucleotides: TGTGCCAGCAGTTACTCCAGCGGGGGCCTAGACAATGAGCAGTTCTTC. Amino acid sequence: CASSYSSGGLDNEQFF.

The chain uses TRBV4-3 and TRBJ2-2, with TRBD1 identical over 9 bases. CDR1 is LGHNA and CDR2 is YSLEER in the germline V gene. With 0 bases clipped from V and 6 bases from J, the junction kept 8 bases outside the gene matches. The CDR3 is made up of 17 amino acids. Written as DNA, the CDR3 is TGCGCCAGCAGCCAAGAAATGACAGGGGGGTTAGCCGGGGAGCTGTTTTTT. It translates to CASSQEMTGGLAGELFF.

The chain links TRBV6-4 to TRBJ1-5; TRBD1 might be the D (5 bases). The CDR3 runs 14 residues. Trimming pared 4 bases from V and 6 bases from J, leaving 13 bases between. Germline lookup yields CDR1 MRHNA and CDR2 SNTAGT. The CDR3 bases are TGTGCCAGCAGTGCCCAGGGTGGGGTTCAGCCCCAGCATTTT. Translated: CASSAQGGVQPQHF.

The rearrangement links TRBV19 to TRBJ2-7; D not certain. There are 16 residues in the CDR3. Germline V lookup: CDR1 LNHDA, CDR2 SQIVND (reference sequence). Trimming cost V 6 bases and J 2 bases, with 20 bases left between them. The chain's CDR3 is CASSTPGFGPPYEQYF. DNA for the CDR3: TGTGCCAGTAGCACTCCTGGATTTGGGCCGCCCTACGAGCAGTACTTC.

V and J are TRBV7-2 and TRBJ1-2; 7 bases line up with TRBD1. V was clipped by 1 base and J by 8 bases; unmatched bases: 7. Per germline, CDR1 SGHTA and CDR2 FQGNSA. This CDR3 has 14 residues. The CDR3 protein is CASSLDRGRLGYTF. Here the CDR3 DNA reads TGTGCCAGCAGCTTAGACAGGGGCCGGCTCGGCTACACCTTC. Full variable domain (missing parts from reference TRBV7-2 and TRBJ1-2): GAGVSQSPSNKVTEKGKDVELRCDPISGHTALYWYRQSLGQGLEFLIYFQGNSAPDKSGLPSDRFSAERTGGSVSTLTIQRTQQEDSAVYLCASSLDRGRLGYTFGSGTRLTVV.

The V gene is TRBV6-5, the J gene TRBJ2-3; no reliable D call. With 6 bases removed from V and 7 bases from J, the gap between germline ends came to 17 bases. In germline, CDR1 is MNHEY, CDR2 SVGAGI. This CDR3 region has 14 residues. CDR3 sequence: CASSLTGVAYTQYF. CDR3 nucleotides: TGTGCCAGCAGCCTTACCGGCGTAGCCTATACGCAGTATTTT.

This chain joins TRBV25-1 and TRBJ2-7, with 8 bases identical to TRBD2. The CDR3 loop spans 14 amino acids. CDR1 is MGHDK and CDR2 is SYGVNS in the germline V gene. Trimming at V came to 8 bases and at J to 4 bases, leaving 10 bases not matched to a gene. CDR3 sequence: CASAADGGGYEQYF. CDR3 sequence (DNA): TGTGCCAGCGCCGCGGACGGCGGGGGGTACGAGCAGTACTTC.

Worth noting for this clone: The sample holds other DNA sequences that translate to the same CDR3. The chain's CDR3 is CASSLQGGTEAFF. The CDR3 DNA reads TGCGCCAGCAGCTTACAGGGGGGAACTGAAGCTTTCTTT. J is TRBJ1-1 and V is TRBV5-1, with TRBD1 matching 8 bases. V shed 2 bases and J 5 bases; nucleotides not matched to a gene: 2. CDR3 length: 13 residues. Germline V gene lookup returns CDR1 SGHRS and CDR2 YFSETQ.

The chain links TRBV15 to TRBJ2-5, with a weak D call TRBD1 (6 bases). The closer fit of TRBJ2-7 to the DNA end suggests the J call may be wrong. Germline-derived CDR1 and CDR2 are LNHNV and YYDKDF (reference sequence). This CDR3 comprises 16 residues. The CDR3 DNA reads TGTGCCACCAGCAGAGATCCTCAGGGGAGCTCCTACGAGCAGTACTTC. Protein sequence: CATSRDPQGSSYEQYF.

V usage is TRBV6-6 and J usage is TRBJ2-3; no definite D call. Germline CDR1 reads MNHNY; CDR2 reads SVGAGI (reference sequence). This CDR3 is 12 amino acids long. Trimming cost V 6 bases and J 4 bases, with 8 bases left between them. The CDR3 bases are TGTGCCAGCAGCCCCCGTGCAGATACGCAGTATTTT. Translated: CASSPRADTQYF.

This sequence joins TRBV6-1 and TRBJ2-1; 9 bases are shared with TRBD2. CDR1 MNHNS and CDR2 SASEGT come from the germline V gene. V gave up 0 bases and J gave up 8 bases; unmatched junction bases: 17. The CDR3 runs 19 residues. This CDR3 reads CASSEAAPHLAGGGDEQFF. In DNA, the CDR3 is TGTGCCAGCAGTGAAGCTGCCCCCCACTTGGCGGGAGGGGGTGATGAGCAGTTCTTC.